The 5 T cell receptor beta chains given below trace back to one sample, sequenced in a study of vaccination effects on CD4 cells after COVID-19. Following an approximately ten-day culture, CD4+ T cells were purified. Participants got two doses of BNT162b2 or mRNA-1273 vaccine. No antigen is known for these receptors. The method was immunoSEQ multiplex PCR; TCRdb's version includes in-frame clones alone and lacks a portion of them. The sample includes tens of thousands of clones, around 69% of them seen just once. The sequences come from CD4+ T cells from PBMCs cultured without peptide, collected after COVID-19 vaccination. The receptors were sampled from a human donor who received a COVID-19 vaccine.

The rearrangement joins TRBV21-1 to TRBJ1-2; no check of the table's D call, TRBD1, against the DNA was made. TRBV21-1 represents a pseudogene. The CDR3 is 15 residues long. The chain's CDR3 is CASSRYRDSSYGYTF. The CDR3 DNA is TGTGCCAGCAGCAGATACAGGGATTCCTCCTATGGCTACACCTTC.

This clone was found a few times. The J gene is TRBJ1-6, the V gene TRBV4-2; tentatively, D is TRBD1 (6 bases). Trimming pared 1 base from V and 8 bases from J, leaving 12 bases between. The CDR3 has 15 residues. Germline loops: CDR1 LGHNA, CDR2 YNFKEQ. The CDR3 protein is CASSQVRGLDSPLHF. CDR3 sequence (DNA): TGTGCCAGCAGCCAAGTCAGGGGATTGGATTCACCCCTCCACTTT.

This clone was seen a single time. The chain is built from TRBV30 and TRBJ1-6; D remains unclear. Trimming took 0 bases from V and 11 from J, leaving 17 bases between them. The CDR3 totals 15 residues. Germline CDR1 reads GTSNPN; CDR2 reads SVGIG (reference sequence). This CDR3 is CAWSVFSRGVAPLHF. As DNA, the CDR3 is TGTGCCTGGAGTGTTTTTTCCCGCGGCGTGGCACCCCTCCACTTT. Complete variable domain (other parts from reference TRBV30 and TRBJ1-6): SQTIHQWPATLVQPVGSPLSLECTVEGTSNPNLYWYRQAAGRGLQLLFYSVGIGQISSEVPQNLSASRPQDRQFILSSKKLLLSDSGFYLCAWSVFSRGVAPLHFGNGTRLTVT.

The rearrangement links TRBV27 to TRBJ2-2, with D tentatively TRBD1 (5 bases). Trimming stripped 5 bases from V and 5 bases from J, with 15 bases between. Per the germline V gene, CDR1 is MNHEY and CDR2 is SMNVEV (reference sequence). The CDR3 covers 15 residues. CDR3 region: CASSGSTGRTGELFF. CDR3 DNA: TGTGCCAGCAGTGGATCCACAGGAAGGACCGGGGAGCTGTTTTTT.

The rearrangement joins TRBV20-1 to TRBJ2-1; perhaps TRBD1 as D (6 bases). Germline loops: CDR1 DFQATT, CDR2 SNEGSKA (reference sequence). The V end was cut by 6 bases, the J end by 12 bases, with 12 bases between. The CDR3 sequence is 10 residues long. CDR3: CSANRVRQFF. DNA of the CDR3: TGCAGTGCGAACAGGGTACGGCAGTTCTTC.